The 20 T cell receptor beta chains below come from one sample, sequenced in a study of tumor and adjacent non-tumor tissue in lung cancer. TCRbeta libraries were built with three rounds of nested PCR, modified from ARM-PCR. MiXCR, applied by TCRdb to the multiplex PCR reads, yields one record per CDR3 protein. The data contain 35,000 to 55,000 distinct CDR3 sequences, 60% of them singletons. The template was RNA from unsorted bulk tissue. The normal lung tissue was taken more than 3 cm from the tumor edge. What was sequenced was distant non-tumor lung tissue. The receptors stem from a man between 50 and 59 years old with non-small cell lung cancer.

This clonotype occurred a few times. This sequence may be a read error, since a much larger clone differs from it by one base. The rearrangement uses TRBV5-6 and TRBJ1-2, with 7 bases identical to TRBD1. The CDR3 contains 12 residues. Germline CDR1 and CDR2: SGHDT and YYEEEE. Trimming removed 6 bases from V and 3 bases from J; junction bases left unmatched: 2. The CDR3 loop reads CASTQGDYGYTF. The CDR3 coding sequence is TGTGCCAGCACCCAGGGGGACTATGGCTACACCTTC.

On this clonotype: The CDR3 does not close with the conserved phenylalanine or tryptophan, likely indicating a read error. The rearrangement links TRBV6-6 to TRBJ1-5; D uncertain. This CDR3 comprises 13 residues. Germline V CDR1 and CDR2: MNHNY, SVGAGI (reference sequence). The V gene lost 2 bases and the J gene lost 10 bases, with 12 bases spanning the gap. This CDR3 reads CASSYGVSHPQHL. The CDR3 region has the DNA TGTGCCAGCAGTTACGGGGTTAGCCATCCCCAGCATCTT.

The chain combines TRBV20-1 with TRBJ2-1, with 13 bases aligning to TRBD2. The CDR3 runs 13 residues. Germline-derived CDR1 and CDR2 are DFQATT and SNEGSKA (reference sequence). With 7 bases clipped from V and 8 bases from J, the junction kept 5 bases outside the gene matches. This CDR3 is CSGTSGSRYEQFF. In nucleotides, the CDR3 is TGCAGTGGGACTAGCGGGAGTAGGTATGAGCAGTTCTTC.

This clonotype turned up a few times. A single base separates this from a much larger clone, so it may be a read error. The chain carries TRBV28 and TRBJ1-3, with D tentatively TRBD1 (6 bases). From germline, CDR1 is MDHEN and CDR2 SYDVKM. Trimming removed 5 bases at V and 2 bases at J, with 13 bases between. The CDR3 loop spans 15 amino acids. The CDR3 DNA is TGTGCCAGCAGTACCGAGACAGGAACTGGAAACACCATATATTTT. Translated: CASSTETGTGNTIYF.

The table lists this clonotype with a few counts. The CDR3 DNA is TGTGCCAGCAGTCCCCGAGGGGACAGCGATGAGCAGTTCTTC. Translation gives CASSPRGDSDEQFF. The V gene is TRBV6-6, the J gene TRBJ2-1; 7 bases map to TRBD1. This CDR3 is 14 amino acids long. V shed 5 bases, J shed 8 bases, and the junction held 9 bases outside the gene matches. CDR1 MNHNY and CDR2 SVGAGI come from the germline V gene (reference sequence).

This clonotype was recorded only once. At one boundary the junction diverges from the germline segment, which might be a read error. This chain links TRBV29-1 with TRBJ2-5, with D possibly matching TRBD2 (7 bases). The CDR3 consists of 12 residues. Germline V gene data show CDR1 as SQVTM and CDR2 as ANQGSEA. The CDR3 nucleotides are TGCAGTGTTGGGGGGGCCCGAGAGACCCAGAACTTC. Translation: CSVGGARETQNF.

This clonotype has only a few counts. This may come from a read error, since a much larger clone is one base off. The chain employs TRBV20-1 and TRBJ2-7; tentatively, D is TRBD1 (5 bases). The CDR3 totals 12 residues. The V and J ends lost 8 bases and 7 bases respectively, with 18 bases between them. Germline V gene sequence: CDR1 DFQATT, CDR2 SNEGSKA (reference sequence). The CDR3 protein is CSSGHEYGEQYF. DNA for the CDR3: TGCAGTTCCGGACATGAGTATGGGGAGCAGTACTTC.

Comment on this clonotype: One end of the junction does not line up with germline, which may come from a read error. The chain recombines TRBV11-3 with TRBJ2-2; weak D call: TRBD2 (5 bases). The CDR3 runs to 14 residues. The germline V gene encodes CDR1 SGHNT and CDR2 YENEEA. This CDR3 reads CASSLDSISGELLF. The CDR3 DNA reads TGCGCCAGCAGCTTAGATTCGATTTCCGGGGAGCTGCTTTTT. Supplemented by reference TRBV11-3 and TRBJ2-2, the full variable domain reads EAGVVQSPRYKIIEKKQPVAFWCNPISGHNTLYWYLQNLGQGPELLIRYENEEAVDDSQLPKDRFSAERLKGVDSTLKIQPAELGDSAVYLCASSLDSISGELLFGEGSRLTVL.

V usage is TRBV28 and J usage is TRBJ2-7; 8 nucleotides match TRBD2. With V trimmed by 1 base and J by 4 bases, 6 bases remained unmatched. CDR1 is MDHEN and CDR2 is SYDVKM in the germline V gene. The CDR3 runs 15 residues. The CDR3 DNA reads TGTGCCAGCAGTTTATCGGGCGGGGGGAGATACGAGCAGTACTTC. It specifies CASSLSGGGRYEQYF.

The chain combines TRBV4-2 with TRBJ1-1; D not certain. Trimming stripped 6 bases from V and 2 bases from J, with 19 bases between. The CDR3 length is 16 residues. The V gene's germline CDR1 is LGHNA and CDR2 YNFKEQ. Written as DNA, the CDR3 is TGTGCCAGCAGTCTAGGGCTTAGAGAGACAAACACTGAAGCTTTCTTT. This sequence encodes CASSLGLRETNTEAFF.

This clonotype is classed as medium-sized (0.01 to 0.1%). The CDR3 protein is CASSLNQETQYF. The DNA for the CDR3 is TGTGCCAGCAGTCTAAACCAAGAGACCCAGTACTTC. The gene calls are TRBV11-3 and TRBJ2-5; D remains ambiguous. The germline V gene has CDR1 SGHNT and CDR2 YENEEA. The CDR3 runs 12 residues. V dropped 6 bases and J dropped 0 bases, with 5 bases sitting between them.

This clonotype was found a few times. This clone may be a read error of a much larger clone one base away. The gene calls are TRBV12-3 or TRBV12-4 and TRBJ2-7; D is unresolved. The CDR3 is 12 residues long. This chain's CDR3 is CAGSSSHYEQYF. The CDR3 DNA sequence: TGTGCCGGCAGTTCGAGTCACTACGAGCAGTACTTC.

A remark on this clonotype: A single base separates this from a much larger clone, so it may be a read error. The V call is TRBV5-1, the J call TRBJ2-6; 7 nucleotides align to TRBD1. The CDR3 runs 18 residues. Germline V gene lookup returns CDR1 SGHRS and CDR2 YFSETQ. The CDR3 sequence: CASSLRDSHYSGANILTF. In DNA form, the CDR3 reads TGCGCCAGCAGCTTAAGGGACAGTCATTACTCTGGGGCCAACATCCTGACTTTC.

This chain links TRBV30 with TRBJ1-6; D call uncertain. Germline V lookup: CDR1 GTSNPN, CDR2 SVGIG (reference sequence). This CDR3 contains 15 residues. Trimming took off 2 bases at V and 7 bases at J, with 15 bases between the two ends. The DNA of the CDR3 is TGTGCCTGGAGTCCCGCCCAGGTGGTCAATTCACCCCTCCACTTT. Its protein product is CAWSPAQVVNSPLHF. Full variable domain (rest looked up from reference TRBV30 and TRBJ1-6): SQTIHQWPATLVQPVGSPLSLECTVEGTSNPNLYWYRQAAGRGLQLLFYSVGIGQISSEVPQNLSASRPQDRQFILSSKKLLLSDSGFYLCAWSPAQVVNSPLHFGNGTRLTVT.

About this clonotype itself: At one end, the junction sequence differs from germline, possibly due to a read error. V is TRBV10-2 and J is TRBJ2-5; the D is unclear. This CDR3 region has 14 residues. Germline CDR1 and CDR2: WSHSY and SAAADI. The CDR3 DNA reads TGCGCCAGCAGGCTCTCGAGAATGCAAGAGATCCAGTACTTC. Translation gives CASRLSRMQEIQYF.

As for this clonotype: This sequence may be a read error, since a much larger clone differs from it by one base. The V call is TRBV28, the J call TRBJ2-1; D is uncertain. Between the trimmed V and J ends, which lost 3 bases and 6 bases, there was a span of 15 bases. This CDR3 is 15 amino acids long. In germline, CDR1 is MDHEN, CDR2 SYDVKM. CDR3 sequence: CASSFRLYPGNEQFF. The DNA for the CDR3 is TGTGCCAGCAGTTTTAGACTGTACCCTGGCAATGAGCAGTTCTTC.

Comments on this clonotype: Being one base from a much bigger clone, this may be a read error. The chain employs TRBV12-3 or TRBV12-4 and TRBJ2-2; 8 nucleotides match TRBD2. The CDR3 totals 15 residues. The CDR3 reads CASTLGGVNTGGLFF. The CDR3 region has the DNA TGTGCCAGCACCCTCGGGGGGGTGAACACCGGGGGGCTGTTTTTT.

This clonotype was counted many times. V gene TRBV5-1 combines with J gene TRBJ1-1; 7 bases map to TRBD1. V dropped 4 bases and J dropped 1; count of bases not matched to a gene: 4. CDR3 length: 14 amino acids. Germline V CDR1 and CDR2: SGHRS, YFSETQ. The CDR3 region has the DNA TGCGCCAGCAGCGAGGGACAGAGGAACACTGAAGCTTTCTTT. Residues: CASSEGQRNTEAFF.

The chain links TRBV7-9 to TRBJ1-2; D call uncertain. The CDR3 loop spans 11 amino acids. Germline V lookup: CDR1 SEHNR, CDR2 FQNEAQ (reference sequence). The V end was cut by 2 bases, the J end by 7 bases, with 5 bases between. CDR3 bases: TGTGCCAGCAGCTTATTGGGTGGCTACACCTTC. Translation gives CASSLLGGYTF.

Regarding this clonotype: At one end the junction does not follow the germline gene, possibly because of a read error. The V and J genes are TRBV11-2 and TRBJ2-3; D is possibly TRBD1 (5 bases). CDR1 is SGHAT, CDR2 FQNNGV, per germline. The CDR3 loop spans 15 amino acids. The CDR3 spells CASSTPGNVGDKRYF. CDR3 DNA sequence: TGTGCTAGCAGCACGCCAGGGAATGTGGGCGATAAGCGGTATTTT.